These 28 T cell receptor beta chains were sequenced from one sample in a study of Graves' ophthalmopathy and Graves' hyperthyroidism. The TCR beta CDR3 regions underwent amplification from RNA transcripts. Scientists carried out first-round RT-PCR using HTBI primers and then a second-round multiplex PCR. TCRdb re-analysed the multiplex PCR reads in MiXCR, keeping a single row per CDR3 protein. Counted here are about 740,000 distinct CDR3 sequences, roughly two fifths occurring once; the ten biggest clones make up approximately 43%. The source material was peripheral blood. These receptors all stem from an adult man with Graves' ophthalmopathy.

A word on this clonotype: A clone one base away is much larger, so this may be a read error. The chain employs TRBV29-1 and TRBJ1-1; tentative D call: TRBD1 (5 bases). The CDR3 has 12 residues. V lost 3 bases, J lost 1 base, and 6 bases lay in between. Germline V gene sequence: CDR1 SQVTM, CDR2 ANQGSEA. Written as DNA, the CDR3 is TGCAGCGTTGAGGACACGAACACTGAAGCTTTCTTT. Encoded protein: CSVEDTNTEAFF. Using reference TRBV29-1 and TRBJ1-1 for the parts outside the CDR3, the full variable domain is SAVISQKPSRDICQRGTSLTIQCQVDSQVTMMFWYRQQPGQSLTLIATANQGSEATYESGFVIDKFPISRPNLTFSTLTVSNMSPEDSSIYLCSVEDTNTEAFFGQGTRLTVV.

Regarding this clonotype: A much larger clone sits a single nucleotide away, making a read error possible. A read error is likely, as this CDR3 ends without the conserved phenylalanine or tryptophan. The chain has TRBV9 and TRBJ2-5; 7 bases align to TRBD1. CDR3 length: 14 residues. V was clipped by 5 bases and J by 1 base; unmatched bases: 5. Germline V gene lookup returns CDR1 SGDLS and CDR2 YYNGEE. The CDR3 bases are TGTGCCAGCAGTCCTGGGACAGCCCAAGAGACCCAGTACCTC. It yields the protein CASSPGTAQETQYL.

The chain employs TRBV2 and TRBJ1-2, with no clear D. Germline CDR1 SNHLY, CDR2 FYNNEI. V was clipped by 0 bases and J by 8 bases, with 10 bases between them. This CDR3 has 13 residues. CDR3 bases: TGTGCCAGCAGTGAAGCTCCCACGGGAGGCTACACCTTC. This sequence encodes CASSEAPTGGYTF.

This clonotype came up many times. J is TRBJ1-4 and V is TRBV2, with TRBD1 matching 7 bases. V was pared by 5 bases and J by 2 bases, with 8 bases of the junction left unmatched. The CDR3 is 16 amino acids. The germline V gene has CDR1 SNHLY and CDR2 FYNNEI. The CDR3 spells CASSPTGDRTNEKLFF. The CDR3 coding sequence is TGTGCCAGCAGTCCAACAGGGGATAGGACTAATGAAAAACTGTTTTTT.

This clonotype occurred many times. The chain uses TRBV7-3 and TRBJ1-1; tentatively, D is TRBD1 (6 bases). With 5 bases removed from V and 1 base from J, the gap between germline ends came to 8 bases. The CDR3 is 13 amino acids. Germline assignment: CDR1 SGHTA and CDR2 FQGTGA. CDR3 sequence: CASSQDRNTEAFF. In DNA, the CDR3 is TGTGCCAGCAGCCAGGACAGGAACACTGAAGCTTTCTTT.

This clonotype was picked up many times. The V gene is TRBV29-1, the J gene TRBJ1-2; perhaps TRBD1 as D (6 bases). Deletions cut 6 bases from V and 10 bases from J, with 18 bases between. Germline CDR1 reads SQVTM; CDR2 reads ANQGSEA. The CDR3 contains 12 residues. In nucleotides, the CDR3 is TGCAGCGTACGAACGGCGGGACACCTCTACACCTTC. Residues: CSVRTAGHLYTF.

V is TRBV29-1 and J is TRBJ2-6; TRBD1 is a possible D gene (6 bases). This CDR3 region has 18 residues. CDR1 and CDR2 from the germline V gene are SQVTM and ANQGSEA. V lost 5 bases to trimming and J lost 0 bases, with 20 bases between them. The CDR3 region has the DNA TGCAGCGTTCCGTCCGACAGGTCTTCTAGCTCTGGGGCCAACGTCCTGACTTTC. Its translation: CSVPSDRSSSSGANVLTF.

This clonotype has ten or more counts. V and J are TRBV11-2 and TRBJ1-1, with 8 bases lining up with TRBD1. The V gene end was trimmed by 5 bases and the J gene end by 3 bases; junction bases not matched to a gene: 5. This CDR3 is built from 14 residues. CDR1 and CDR2 from the germline V gene are SGHAT and FQNNGV. DNA for the CDR3: TGTGCCAGCAGCCCTCGGACAGGGTACACTGAAGCTTTCTTT. This gives the protein CASSPRTGYTEAFF.

The chain combines TRBV29-1 with TRBJ2-7; TRBD1 is a possible D gene (6 bases). With 7 bases removed from V and 5 bases from J, the gap between germline ends came to 12 bases. The germline gives CDR1 SQVTM, CDR2 ANQGSEA. The CDR3 is made up of 11 amino acids. The CDR3 loop reads CSAEGVDEQYF. CDR3 bases: TGCAGCGCCGAGGGGGTCGACGAGCAGTACTTC.

The chain has TRBV6-2 or TRBV6-3 and TRBJ2-7; the match to TRBD2 covers 13 bases. The CDR3 consists of 17 residues. Germline V gives CDR1 MNHEY, CDR2 SVGEGT. V lost 2 bases to trimming and J lost 0 bases; unmatched junction nucleotides: 4. CDR3 sequence reads: CASSYATSGGLSYEQYF. The CDR3 DNA follows: TGTGCCAGCAGTTACGCGACTAGCGGGGGGCTCTCCTACGAGCAGTACTTC.

This clonotype appeared once. This chain connects TRBV10-3 to TRBJ2-7, with D unclear. V dropped 1 base and J dropped 2 bases, with 9 bases sitting between them. The CDR3 has 14 residues. Germline assignment: CDR1 ENHRY and CDR2 SYGVKD. Here the CDR3 DNA reads TGTGCCATCAGTGAGTGGGATCCTCCCTACGAGCAGTACTTC. Its translation is CAISEWDPPYEQYF.

The chain uses TRBV7-8 and TRBJ2-3, with D possibly matching TRBD2 (6 bases). The length of the CDR3 is 17 residues. The V gene lost 0 bases and the J gene lost 1 base, with 14 bases spanning the gap. CDR1 and CDR2 from the germline V gene are SGHVS and FQNEAQ. CDR3 residues: CASSLAGGSVGTDTQYF. The CDR3 DNA reads TGTGCCAGCAGCTTAGCGGGGGGAAGTGTGGGCACAGATACGCAGTATTTT.

The sample holds many counts of this clonotype. The V gene is TRBV7-8, the J gene TRBJ2-7; D could derive from TRBD1 or TRBD2 (5 bases each). The germline V and J ends were trimmed by 1 base and 5 bases, with 12 bases remaining between them. The CDR3 is 14 residues long. Germline CDR1 reads SGHVS; CDR2 reads FQNEAQ. The CDR3 loop reads CASSLGGAGNEQYF. Here the CDR3 DNA reads TGTGCCAGCAGCTTAGGAGGGGCCGGCAACGAGCAGTACTTC.

This rearrangement joins TRBV29-1 to TRBJ1-3; TRBD1 is a possible D gene (5 bases). V was pared by 4 bases and J by 8 bases, with 18 bases between. This CDR3 has 14 amino acids. CDR1 is SQVTM and CDR2 is ANQGSEA in the germline V gene. The CDR3 coding sequence is TGCAGCGTTGTTCGAGGGGCGCGTGGCTACACCATATATTTT. It encodes CSVVRGARGYTIYF.

This clonotype was picked up a small number of times. The genes are TRBV7-9 and TRBJ1-2, with 7 bases aligning to TRBD1. V trimming: 2 bases; J trimming: 8 bases; junction bases outside the gene matches: 8. Looked up from germline, CDR1 is SEHNR and CDR2 is FQNEAQ (reference sequence). The CDR3 runs 14 residues. The CDR3 DNA is TGTGCCAGCAGCTTAAAAGGGGGCGCGTCAGGCTACACCTTC. Its translation is CASSLKGGASGYTF.

The genes are TRBV11-1 and TRBJ2-6; D is uncertain. Per germline, CDR1 SGHAT and CDR2 FQDESV (reference sequence). V lost 6 bases to trimming and J lost 2 bases, with 14 bases between them. This CDR3 comprises 16 residues. The CDR3 region has the DNA TGTGCCAGCAGTTTATCTAGGGTAGCTGGGGCCAACGTCCTGACTTTC. It codes for CASSLSRVAGANVLTF.

This clonotype was detected only a few times. The rearrangement uses TRBV2 and TRBJ1-1; D may be TRBD1 (6 bases). The CDR3 is 13 amino acids. V was shortened by 4 bases and J by 4 bases, with 10 bases between the two germline ends. Looked up from germline, CDR1 is SNHLY and CDR2 is FYNNEI. The CDR3 reads CASSGQGSTEAFF. CDR3 coding DNA: TGTGCCAGCAGTGGTCAGGGGTCCACTGAAGCTTTCTTT. Drawing the rest from reference TRBV2 and TRBJ1-1, the complete variable domain is EPEVTQTPSHQVTQMGQEVILRCVPISNHLYFYWYRQILGQKVEFLVSFYNNEISEKSEIFDDQFSVERPDGSNFTLKIRSTKLEDSAMYFCASSGQGSTEAFFGQGTRLTVV.

The chain links TRBV4-1 to TRBJ2-7; D not resolved. Between the trimmed V and J ends, which lost 0 bases and 4 bases, there was a span of 7 bases. This CDR3 has 13 amino acids. Germline V CDR1 and CDR2: MGHRA, YSYEKL. The CDR3 nucleotides read TGCGCCAGCAGCCAAGATGATAATTACGAGCAGTACTTC. Its translation: CASSQDDNYEQYF.

The chain couples TRBV7-8 to TRBJ2-2; maybe TRBD2 (5 bases). The germline V gene encodes CDR1 SGHVS and CDR2 FQNEAQ. The CDR3 has 15 amino acids. Trimming cost V 7 bases and J 4 bases, with 16 bases left between them. The CDR3 DNA follows: TGTGCCAGCACTCCGGACTCCCAAGGCACCGGGGAGCTGTTTTTT. It encodes CASTPDSQGTGELFF. Complete variable domain (other parts from reference TRBV7-8 and TRBJ2-2): GAGVSQSPRYKVAKRGQDVALRCDPISGHVSLFWYQQALGQGPEFLTYFQNEAQLDKSGLPSDRFFAERPEGSVSTLKIQRTQQEDSAVYLCASTPDSQGTGELFFGEGSRLTVL.

On this clonotype itself: The final CDR3 position lacks the conserved phenylalanine or tryptophan, pointing to a likely read error. This chain links TRBV5-1 with TRBJ2-7, with D maybe TRBD1 (6 bases). In germline, CDR1 is SGHRS, CDR2 YFSETQ. Trimming removed 2 bases from V and 2 bases from J, with 14 bases in between. The CDR3 is 15 amino acids. CDR3: CASSFSAGETYEQYL. In DNA form, the CDR3 reads TGCGCCAGCAGCTTTTCCGCAGGGGAGACCTACGAGCAGTACCTC.

This clonotype was observed at least ten times. This rearrangement joins TRBV9 to TRBJ1-2, with TRBD1 as a possible D gene (6 bases). This CDR3 spans 13 amino acids. Germline loops: CDR1 SGDLS, CDR2 YYNGEE. The V and J ends lost 3 bases and 8 bases respectively, with 14 bases between them. The CDR3 reads CASSGQYRDGYTF. CDR3 DNA: TGTGCCAGCAGCGGACAGTACAGGGACGGCTACACCTTC.

The V gene is TRBV7-2, the J gene TRBJ2-5, with D possibly being TRBD1 (6 bases). V shed 5 bases and J shed 2 bases, with 18 bases lying between them. The CDR3 is 16 residues long. Germline-derived CDR1 and CDR2 are SGHTA and FQGNSA. CDR3 sequence (DNA): TGTGCCAGCAGCCATGAGGGTCAGGGGACACAAGAGACCCAGTACTTC. This codes for CASSHEGQGTQETQYF.

V is TRBV20-1 and J is TRBJ2-7, with D possibly matching TRBD2 (6 bases). Germline CDR1 DFQATT, CDR2 SNEGSKA (reference sequence). Trimming left V 5 bases short and J 2 bases short, with 13 bases between. There are 13 residues in the CDR3. CDR3 bases: TGCAGTGCTGATAGCGGAAATGCCTACGAGCAGTACTTC. Residues: CSADSGNAYEQYF.

V gene TRBV11-2 combines with J gene TRBJ2-7, with 7 positions matching TRBD1. V shed 4 bases, J shed 2 bases, and the junction held 5 bases outside the gene matches. CDR1 is SGHAT, CDR2 FQNNGV, per germline. CDR3 length equals 14 residues. The CDR3 DNA is TGTGCCAGCAGCTCCTGGACAGGTACCTACGAGCAGTACTTC. It encodes CASSSWTGTYEQYF. The entire variable domain, with the rest obtained from reference TRBV11-2 and TRBJ2-7, is as follows: EAGVAQSPRYKIIEKRQSVAFWCNPISGHATLYWYQQILGQGPKLLIQFQNNGVVDDSQLPKDRFSAERLKGVDSTLKIQPAKLEDSAVYLCASSSWTGTYEQYFGPGTRLTVT.

The J gene is TRBJ2-7, the V gene TRBV6-5; TRBD2 agrees at 10 bases. Trimming took 6 bases from V and 4 from J; bases not matched to a gene: 6. The CDR3 contains 14 residues. CDR1 is MNHEY and CDR2 is SVGAGI in the germline V gene. The CDR3 spells CASRQLAGIYEQYF. The CDR3 DNA reads as TGTGCCAGCAGACAACTAGCGGGGATTTACGAGCAGTACTTC.

The chain employs TRBV9 and TRBJ1-1; no clear D. Looked up from germline, CDR1 is SGDLS and CDR2 is YYNGEE. V was shortened by 4 bases and J by 6 bases, with 10 bases between the two germline ends. The CDR3 is 12 residues long. In DNA form, the CDR3 reads TGTGCCAGCAGCCAAAGTCGGGCTGAAGCTTTCTTT. This encodes CASSQSRAEAFF.

At least ten counts were recorded for this clonotype. The chain is built from TRBV7-8 and TRBJ1-6; D gene ambiguous. V was clipped by 5 bases and J by 3 bases, with 11 bases between them. The CDR3 spans 15 residues. Germline assignment: CDR1 SGHVS and CDR2 FQNEAQ. CDR3 bases: TGTGCCAGCAGCCCTCGGACGGTCTATAATTCACCCCTCCACTTT. As protein: CASSPRTVYNSPLHF.

The chain recombines TRBV12-3 or TRBV12-4 with TRBJ1-3, with D possibly being TRBD1 (6 bases). This CDR3 is built from 16 residues. Trimming pared 2 bases from V and 0 bases from J, leaving 11 bases between. The CDR3 is CASSLSNRVSGNTIYF. The CDR3 coding sequence is TGTGCCAGCAGTTTATCAAACAGGGTCTCTGGAAACACCATATATTTT.